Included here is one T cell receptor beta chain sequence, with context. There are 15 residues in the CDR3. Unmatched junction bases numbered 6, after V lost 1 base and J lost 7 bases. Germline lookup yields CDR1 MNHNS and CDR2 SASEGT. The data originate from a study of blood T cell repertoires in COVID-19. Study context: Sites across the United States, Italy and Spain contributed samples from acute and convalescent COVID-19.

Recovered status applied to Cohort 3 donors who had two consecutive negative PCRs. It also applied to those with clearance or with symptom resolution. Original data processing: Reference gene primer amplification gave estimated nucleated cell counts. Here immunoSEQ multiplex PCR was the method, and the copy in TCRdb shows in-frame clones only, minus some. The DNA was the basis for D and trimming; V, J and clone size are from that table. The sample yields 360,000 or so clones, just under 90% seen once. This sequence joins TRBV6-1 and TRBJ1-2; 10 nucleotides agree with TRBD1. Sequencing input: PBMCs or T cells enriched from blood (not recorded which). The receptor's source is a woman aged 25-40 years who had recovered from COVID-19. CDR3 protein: CASSEGRQGASGYTF. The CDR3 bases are TGTGCCAGCAGTGAAGGGCGACAGGGGGCCAGTGGCTACACCTTC.